The 30 T cell receptor beta chains reported below all come from one sample, sequenced in a study of T cell responses to AZD1222 COVID-19 vaccine. TCRdb's table, derived via immunoSEQ multiplex PCR, lists solely in-frame clones and lacks some. The data hold 140,000 to 150,000 clones, with around 89% observed a single time. The sample in question was peripheral blood, obtained on day 0 of AZD1222 vaccination. The source is an adult in good health.

The chain recombines TRBV7-2 with TRBJ2-5; the match to TRBD2 covers 10 bases. The CDR3 has 15 residues. Germline V lookup: CDR1 SGHTA, CDR2 FQGNSA. V lost 3 bases, J lost 3 bases, and 4 bases stayed unmatched. The CDR3 spells CASSFSSGGKETQYF. The DNA for the CDR3 is TGTGCCAGCAGCTTCTCTAGCGGGGGAAAAGAGACCCAGTACTTC.

The gene calls are TRBV7-9 and TRBJ1-1, with unresolved D. V lost 2 bases to trimming and J lost 3 bases, with 7 bases between them. This CDR3 is 13 amino acids long. CDR1 and CDR2 from the germline V gene are SEHNR and FQNEAQ (reference sequence). DNA for the CDR3: TGTGCCAGCAGCTTAACTCGTGACACTGAAGCTTTCTTT. Translation gives CASSLTRDTEAFF.

The chain is built from TRBV7-2 and TRBJ2-7; D perhaps matches TRBD2 (5 bases). Trimming stripped 0 bases from V and 0 bases from J, with 9 bases between. Per the germline V gene, CDR1 is SGHTA and CDR2 is FQGNSA. This CDR3 has 15 residues. In DNA form, the CDR3 reads TGTGCCAGCAGCTTAGCAGGGAGTGGCTCCTACGAGCAGTACTTC. Encoded protein: CASSLAGSGSYEQYF.

This chain uses TRBV12-2 with TRBJ1-1. TRBV12-2 counts as a pseudogene. The CDR3 is made up of 15 amino acids. The CDR3: CASRFNPRKNTEAFF. CDR3 DNA: TGTGCAAGTCGCTTTAATCCTAGAAAGAACACTGAAGCTTTCTTT.

This clone was observed a single time. The V call is TRBV19, the J call TRBJ2-1; D is perhaps TRBD1 or TRBD2 (6 bases each). The CDR3 spans 15 residues. With 3 bases removed from V and 6 bases from J, the gap between germline ends came to 15 bases. CDR1 is LNHDA, CDR2 SQIVND, per germline (reference sequence). The CDR3 here is CASSISGAGVNEQFF. CDR3 bases: TGTGCCAGTAGTATCTCGGGGGCGGGTGTCAATGAGCAGTTCTTC.

This clone is a singleton in its sample. The V and J genes are TRBV7-9 and TRBJ2-5; 9 bases fit TRBD2. CDR1 SEHNR and CDR2 FQNEAQ come from the germline V gene (reference sequence). The CDR3 sequence is 15 residues long. The trim removed 3 bases at V and 5 bases at J, leaving 7 bases unmatched. The CDR3 DNA reads as TGTGCCAGCAGCTTGGGATTAGCGGGGGAGGAGACCCAGTACTTC. It yields the protein CASSLGLAGEETQYF.

A single count supports this clone. The chain links TRBV9 to TRBJ2-1; 10 bases map to TRBD2. CDR1 is SGDLS, CDR2 YYNGEE, per germline. V gave up 6 bases and J gave up 3 bases; unmatched junction bases: 9. The CDR3 spans 16 residues. CDR3 in amino acids: CASTLPGTSDYNEQFF. CDR3 sequence (DNA): TGTGCCAGCACCCTTCCAGGGACTAGCGACTACAATGAGCAGTTCTTC.

About this clone: A junction boundary mismatches the germline segment, possibly from a read error. The chain combines TRBV3-1 (or the pseudogene TRBV3-2) with TRBJ2-2; weak D call: TRBD2 (7 bases). CDR1 is LGHDT and CDR2 is YNNKEL in the germline V gene (reference sequence). CDR3 length: 15 amino acids. The CDR3 DNA sequence: TGTGCCAACAGCCACGCGGGGGCACCCACCGGGGAGCTGTTTTTT. Protein product: CANSHAGAPTGELFF.

J is TRBJ1-1 and V is TRBV12-3 or TRBV12-4; perhaps TRBD1 as D (6 bases). V lost 8 bases and J lost 0, with 10 bases in between. The CDR3 contains 13 residues. The CDR3 DNA follows: TGTGCCAGCGGACAGCATATGAACACTGAAGCTTTCTTT. This sequence encodes CASGQHMNTEAFF.

The CDR3 nucleotides read TGTGCCAGCACTCCCGCCAGGGCGAGCGGTGGCTACACCTTC. This gives the protein CASTPARASGGYTF. This chain joins TRBV2 and TRBJ1-2; possible D gene TRBD1, 5 bases. Germline CDR1 reads SNHLY; CDR2 reads FYNNEI. V lost 7 bases and J lost 7, with 19 bases in between. The CDR3 is 14 amino acids.

This clone was seen more than once but under ten times. The CDR3 DNA reads as TGTGCCAGCAGTTACCCCGGCATGAACACTGAAGCTTTCTTT. It is translated as CASSYPGMNTEAFF. This rearrangement joins TRBV6-5 to TRBJ1-1; D not resolved. This CDR3 is 14 amino acids long. Trimming pared 2 bases from V and 0 bases from J, leaving 7 bases between. Germline assignment: CDR1 MNHEY and CDR2 SVGAGI.

V and J are TRBV7-8 and TRBJ2-2; the D is unclear. CDR3 size: 11 residues. Looked up from germline, CDR1 is SGHVS and CDR2 is FQNEAQ. Trimming pared 7 bases from V and 7 bases from J, leaving 7 bases between. CDR3 region: CASTPDGELFF. CDR3 nucleotide sequence: TGTGCCAGCACTCCCGACGGGGAGCTGTTTTTT.

The chain carries TRBV9 and TRBJ2-2; possible D gene TRBD1, 6 bases. Looked up from germline, CDR1 is SGDLS and CDR2 is YYNGEE. V was clipped by 4 bases and J by 8 bases, with 18 bases between them. This CDR3 spans 15 amino acids. Here the CDR3 reads CASSSGEVGAGELFF. CDR3 bases: TGTGCCAGCAGCTCAGGGGAAGTAGGAGCTGGGGAGCTGTTTTTT. The complete variable domain, with remaining parts taken from reference TRBV9 and TRBJ2-2, reads DSGVTQTPKHLITATGQRVTLRCSPRSGDLSVYWYQQSLDQGLQFLIQYYNGEERAKGNILERFSAQQFPDLHSELNLSSLELGDSALYFCASSSGEVGAGELFFGEGSRLTVL.

The chain is built from TRBV15 and TRBJ2-7; D call uncertain. The CDR3 covers 14 residues. Trimming left V 1 base short and J 2 bases short, with 9 bases between. From germline, CDR1 is LNHNV and CDR2 YYDKDF (reference sequence). CDR3 loop: CATSRGPGTYEQYF. DNA for the CDR3: TGTGCCACCAGCAGAGGTCCAGGAACCTACGAGCAGTACTTC.

This clone was detected once. This chain connects TRBV7-2 to TRBJ2-1; D might be TRBD1 (6 bases). The CDR3 consists of 16 residues. V was pared by 4 bases and J by 0 bases, with 13 bases between. Germline V lookup: CDR1 SGHTA, CDR2 FQGNSA. The CDR3, as DNA: TGTGCCAGCAGCTGGAGTAAAGGGGGCTCCTACAATGAGCAGTTCTTC. Protein sequence: CASSWSKGGSYNEQFF.

This clone was picked up one time. CDR3 sequence reads: CATQRGREGNEQFF. For the CDR3, the DNA is TGTGCCACCCAACGGGGCAGGGAGGGCAATGAGCAGTTCTTC. The chain combines TRBV6-5 with TRBJ2-1; 7 positions agree with TRBD2. The trim removed 10 bases at V and 6 bases at J, leaving 12 bases unmatched. The germline CDR1 and CDR2 sequences are MNHEY and SVGAGI. The CDR3 is 14 residues long.

The CDR3 spells CASMITGWVTEAFF. CDR3 coding DNA: TGTGCCAGCATGATAACAGGTTGGGTCACTGAAGCTTTCTTT. This chain uses TRBV2 with TRBJ1-1; TRBD1 might be the D (5 bases). The V and J ends lost 7 bases and 4 bases respectively, with 16 bases between them. CDR1 and CDR2 from the germline V gene are SNHLY and FYNNEI. The CDR3 spans 14 residues. Combining the CDR3 with reference TRBV2 and TRBJ1-1 gives the whole variable domain EPEVTQTPSHQVTQMGQEVILRCVPISNHLYFYWYRQILGQKVEFLVSFYNNEISEKSEIFDDQFSVERPDGSNFTLKIRSTKLEDSAMYFCASMITGWVTEAFFGQGTRLTVV.

This clone has more than one count but fewer than ten. J is TRBJ1-2 and V is TRBV3-1 (or the pseudogene TRBV3-2); 8 bases map to TRBD1. V lost 0 bases and J lost 7; bases outside the gene matches: 10. The CDR3 consists of 16 residues. The germline V gene encodes CDR1 LGHDT and CDR2 YNNKEL (reference sequence). The CDR3 is CASSQDMTGQGSGYTF. The CDR3 DNA reads TGTGCCAGCAGCCAAGATATGACAGGACAGGGATCTGGCTACACCTTC.

The chain is built from TRBV19 and TRBJ2-2, with a weak D call TRBD1 (7 bases). V lost 8 bases and J 5 bases, leaving 21 bases between the germline ends. The CDR3 runs to 16 residues. The germline V gene encodes CDR1 LNHDA and CDR2 SQIVND (reference sequence). The CDR3 sequence: CASFDPGGLRTGELFF. The CDR3 nucleotides are TGTGCCAGTTTTGATCCAGGGGGGCTGAGGACCGGGGAGCTGTTTTTT.

The CDR3 DNA reads as TGTGCCAGCAGTTTGCCGCACGGGACAGGGGGGTCGTCGTACTTC. Protein: CASSLPHGTGGSSYF. This sequence joins TRBV28 and TRBJ2-7; 11 bases align to TRBD1. J lost 12 bases, V lost 3 bases, and 13 bases had no gene match. This CDR3 comprises 15 residues. CDR1 and CDR2 (germline): MDHEN, SYDVKM. The full variable domain, completed using reference TRBV28 and TRBJ2-7, is DVKVTQSSRYLVKRTGEKVFLECVQDMDHENMFWYRQDPGLGLRLIYFSYDVKMKEKGDIPEGYSVSREKKERFSLILESASTNQTSMYLCASSLPHGTGGSSYFGPGTRLTVT.

V usage is TRBV5-5 and J usage is TRBJ2-1, with 12 bases that match TRBD2. The length of the CDR3 is 18 residues. The ends lost 1 base at V and 1 base at J; junction bases unmatched: 6. In germline, CDR1 is SGHKS, CDR2 YYEKEE (reference sequence). CDR3 sequence (DNA): TGTGCCAGCAGCTTGACTAGCGGGGGGCCTTCGTCCTACAATGAGCAGTTCTTC. Translated, it gives CASSLTSGGPSSYNEQFF.

The chain joins TRBV29-1 to TRBJ1-1; TRBD1 might be the D (5 bases). V was trimmed by 4 bases and J by 0 bases, leaving 9 bases between them. There are 13 residues in the CDR3. Germline loops: CDR1 SQVTM, CDR2 ANQGSEA. CDR3 sequence reads: CSVAGLVNTEAFF. The DNA for the CDR3 is TGCAGCGTTGCAGGGCTTGTGAACACTGAAGCTTTCTTT.

The chain combines TRBV7-2 with TRBJ1-4; D is possibly TRBD1 (6 bases). The CDR3 loop spans 15 amino acids. V was pared by 5 bases and J by 3 bases, with 13 bases between. CDR1 is SGHTA, CDR2 FQGNSA, per germline. Here the CDR3 reads CASSPQDRPNEKLFF. The CDR3 DNA sequence: TGTGCCAGCAGCCCGCAGGACAGACCTAATGAAAAACTGTTTTTT.

The chain is built from TRBV3-1 (or the pseudogene TRBV3-2) and TRBJ1-2, with a tentative D call TRBD1 (5 bases). Germline values: CDR1 LGHDT, CDR2 YNNKEL (reference sequence). Trimming pared 4 bases from V and 4 bases from J, leaving 10 bases between. The CDR3 length is 13 residues. The CDR3 DNA reads TGTGCCAGCAGCCTTGCGGGGGGCTATGGCTACACCTTC. Residues: CASSLAGGYGYTF.

The CDR3 coding sequence is TGTGCCAGCAGTGTGAGGGACAGGGGGCCGGGGGAGACCCAGTACTTC. Translating gives CASSVRDRGPGETQYF. The chain has TRBV2 and TRBJ2-5; 12 nucleotides match TRBD1. This CDR3 contains 16 residues. Germline loops: CDR1 SNHLY, CDR2 FYNNEI. V dropped 4 bases and J dropped 5; count of bases not matched to a gene: 8.

The chain carries TRBV18 and TRBJ2-2; D remains unclear. Germline CDR1 is KGHSH and CDR2 is LQKENI. V lost 5 bases and J 4 bases, leaving 8 bases between the germline ends. The CDR3 contains 13 residues. CDR3 sequence reads: CASSTTGTGELFF. CDR3 DNA: TGTGCCAGCTCAACAACGGGCACCGGGGAGCTGTTTTTT.

The J gene is TRBJ2-7, the V gene TRBV7-9, with D unclear. Germline V gene lookup returns CDR1 SEHNR and CDR2 FQNEAQ (reference sequence). The V gene lost 5 bases and the J gene lost 0 bases, with 11 bases spanning the gap. The CDR3 is 14 amino acids. In nucleotides, the CDR3 is TGTGCCAGCAGCCCTGAGGCAGACTCCTACGAGCAGTACTTC. Its translation: CASSPEADSYEQYF. The full variable domain, with the rest looked up from reference TRBV7-9 and TRBJ2-7, is DTGVSQNPRHKITKRGQNVTFRCDPISEHNRLYWYRQTLGQGPEFLTYFQNEAQLEKSRLLSDRFSAERPKGSFSTLEIQRTEQGDSAMYLCASSPEADSYEQYFGPGTRLTVT.

The rearrangement uses TRBV7-2 and TRBJ1-2; no reliable D call. The CDR3 extends over 14 amino acids. Germline V gene data show CDR1 as SGHTA and CDR2 as FQGNSA. Deletions cut 5 bases from V and 2 bases from J, with 12 bases between. The chain's CDR3 is CASSLQHTNYGYTF. The CDR3 DNA follows: TGTGCCAGCAGCCTTCAACACACCAACTATGGCTACACCTTC.

CDR3 sequence: CASSQTGAYEQYF. DNA of the CDR3: TGTGCCAGTAGCCAGACAGGGGCCTACGAGCAGTACTTC. The rearrangement joins TRBV19 to TRBJ2-7, with 8 bases matching TRBD1. The CDR3 extends over 13 amino acids. The V gene end was trimmed by 6 bases and the J gene end by 2 bases; junction bases not matched to a gene: 3. Germline-derived CDR1 and CDR2 are LNHDA and SQIVND (reference sequence).

The V call is TRBV28, the J call TRBJ2-1; 7 bases line up with TRBD1. The ends lost 6 bases at V and 12 bases at J; junction bases unmatched: 11. The CDR3 loop spans 13 amino acids. Germline CDR1 MDHEN, CDR2 SYDVKM. The CDR3 region has the DNA TGTGCCAGCAGCTGGAAAGACAGGGACGGGCAGTTCTTC. It specifies CASSWKDRDGQFF.